This T cell receptor beta chain came from a study of cytomegalovirus exposure and HLA in healthy donors. The CDR3 is 16 residues long. The PCR employed 60 Vbeta primers together with 13 Jbeta primers. Sequenced by immunoSEQ multiplex PCR; TCRdb stores in-frame clones only, minus some. Listed are about 200,000 clones; 5.5% to 7.5% falls within the top ten. The rearrangement joins TRBV21-1 to TRBJ1-1. TRBV21-1 is termed a pseudogene. The sample taken for sequencing was PBMCs. This clonotype was sampled from a man in his thirties or forties in good health and CMV-seronegative. The CDR3 DNA sequence: TGTGCCAGCAGCACCAACGTGGGGGGATGTGTCACTGAAGCTTTCTTT. Translating it yields CASSTNVGGCVTEAFF.